This TCR beta chain stems from a study of T cells in Graves' hyperthyroidism and ophthalmopathy. The source material, RNA transcripts, was used to amplify TCR beta CDR3 regions. Primed by the HTBI set, a first-round RT-PCR was run on the TCR CDR3. TCRdb reprocessed the multiplex PCR reads via MiXCR and lists one record per CDR3 protein. The sample consists of 500,000 to 650,000 distinct CDR3 sequences, 14% of them appearing once. This clonotype was seen many times. The ends were cut back, 4 bases at V and 3 bases at J, with 22 bases in the middle. The CDR3 totals 17 residues. Per germline, CDR1 KGHSH and CDR2 LQKENI.

The sample was blood. This clonotype was obtained from a woman aged 45-59 years with Graves' ophthalmopathy. This chain connects TRBV18 to TRBJ2-7; unclear D gene. The CDR3 region is CASSRRFDPGLGYEQYF. The CDR3 coding sequence is TGTGCCAGCTCACGGCGTTTTGACCCTGGGCTGGGCTACGAGCAGTACTTC.